Below, 24 T cell receptor beta chains from the same sample are listed, as sequenced in a study of T cells in Graves' hyperthyroidism and ophthalmopathy. RNA transcripts yielded amplified TCR beta CDR3 regions. Primed by the HTBI set, a first-round RT-PCR was run on the TCR CDR3. Each CDR3 protein gets one entry after TCRdb re-called the multiplex PCR reads with MiXCR. The data hold 370,000 or so distinct CDR3 sequences, with approximately 13% observed a single time. Material: blood. The source of these receptors is a man aged 25 to 40 with Graves' hyperthyroidism that later progressed to Graves' ophthalmopathy.

As for this clonotype: This may stem from a read error, because a much larger clone lies one nucleotide away. V is TRBV12-3 or TRBV12-4 and J is TRBJ2-2, with 14 nucleotides matching TRBD2. There are 19 residues in the CDR3. The V gene end was trimmed by 5 bases and the J gene end by 5 bases; junction bases not matched to a gene: 13. The CDR3 protein is CASSRGTSGGVRGTGELFF. The CDR3 bases are TGTGCCAGCAGTCGCGGGACTAGCGGGGGAGTCAGGGGGACCGGGGAGCTGTTTTTT.

The V and J genes are TRBV28 and TRBJ1-1; D call uncertain. The CDR3 loop spans 13 amino acids. V gave up 7 bases and J gave up 5 bases, with 14 bases separating them. Germline CDR1 MDHEN, CDR2 SYDVKM. The CDR3 region is CASTTPRRTEAFF. The CDR3 DNA sequence: TGTGCCAGCACCACGCCCCGGCGGACTGAAGCTTTCTTT.

This clonotype has a handful of counts. The CDR3 region has the DNA TGTGCCAGCAGCTTAGTGGGACAGGGGAATGAAAAACTGTTTTTT. It encodes CASSLVGQGNEKLFF. This chain connects TRBV11-3 to TRBJ1-4, with 10 bases aligning to TRBD1. Trimming cost V 1 base and J 5 bases; bases outside gene matches: 1. Germline lookup yields CDR1 SGHNT and CDR2 YENEEA. The CDR3 is 15 residues long.

With regard to this clonotype: A much larger clone is a single base away; this may be a read error. This chain joins TRBV7-2 and TRBJ1-3; D is unclear. This CDR3 contains 13 residues. V lost 4 bases to trimming and J lost 4 bases, with 8 bases between them. The germline V gene encodes CDR1 SGHTA and CDR2 FQGNSA. CDR3 bases: TGTGCCAGCAGCTACTCCCAGGGAAACACCATATATTTT. It codes for CASSYSQGNTIYF.

At least ten counts were recorded for this clonotype. The chain employs TRBV14 and TRBJ1-2, with unresolved D. The CDR3 covers 13 residues. Germline CDR1 reads SGHDN; CDR2 reads FVKESK. With 2 bases removed from V and 5 bases from J, the gap between germline ends came to 9 bases. The CDR3 region is CASSQTVFYGYTF. In DNA form, the CDR3 reads TGTGCCAGCAGCCAAACAGTCTTTTATGGCTACACCTTC.

The J gene is TRBJ2-2, the V gene TRBV29-1; D is perhaps TRBD1 (6 bases). CDR1 and CDR2 from the germline V gene are SQVTM and ANQGSEA. This CDR3 contains 12 residues. V was cut by 3 bases and J by 6 bases, with 8 bases left in between. For the CDR3, the DNA is TGCAGCGTTGATACAGGGCCCGGGGAGCTGTTTTTT. Amino acid sequence: CSVDTGPGELFF.

The V call is TRBV12-5, the J call TRBJ2-7; D unresolved. The CDR3 consists of 10 residues. The V gene lost 6 bases and the J gene lost 3 bases, with 3 bases spanning the gap. Germline V gene sequence: CDR1 LGHNT, CDR2 FRNRAP. The CDR3 spells CASGGYEQYF. In nucleotides, the CDR3 is TGTGCTAGTGGGGGCTACGAGCAGTACTTC.

This clonotype was observed a handful of times. V usage is TRBV10-1 and J usage is TRBJ2-3; D is ambiguous. Trimming removed 0 bases at V and 0 bases at J, with 13 bases between. The CDR3 has 17 residues. CDR1 WNHNN and CDR2 SYGVQD come from the germline V gene (reference sequence). This chain's CDR3 is CASSESTGRKSTDTQYF. In DNA form, the CDR3 reads TGCGCCAGCAGTGAGTCGACTGGCAGAAAAAGCACAGATACGCAGTATTTT.

This clonotype was detected only a few times. The chain uses TRBV19 and TRBJ1-5; 7 bases are shared with TRBD1. CDR1 and CDR2 from the germline V gene are LNHDA and SQIVND (reference sequence). This CDR3 spans 17 amino acids. The J segment lost 0 bases and the V segment lost 2 bases, leaving 7 bases of the junction unmatched. The CDR3 bases are TGTGCCAGTAGTATACAGGACAGGAGATATAGCAATCAGCCCCAGCATTTT. This translates into CASSIQDRRYSNQPQHF.

This clonotype was counted between two and nine times. The chain joins TRBV5-5 to TRBJ2-6; D is unresolved. This CDR3 has 15 residues. Germline loops: CDR1 SGHKS, CDR2 YYEKEE (reference sequence). Trimming pared 1 base from V and 8 bases from J, leaving 13 bases between. CDR3 protein: CASSLRPLLSNVLTF. CDR3 coding DNA: TGTGCCAGCAGCTTGAGGCCTTTACTGTCCAACGTCCTGACTTTC.

The V gene is TRBV12-3 or TRBV12-4, the J gene TRBJ2-1; the match to TRBD2 covers 8 bases. CDR3 length: 16 amino acids. Unmatched junction bases numbered 15, after V lost 7 bases and J lost 7 bases. CDR3 in amino acids: CASTLRARRGVNEQFF. Here the CDR3 DNA reads TGTGCCAGCACTCTAAGGGCGAGGCGGGGGGTTAATGAGCAGTTCTTC.

Only a few counts were recorded for this clonotype. The gene calls are TRBV30 and TRBJ2-5; D is possibly TRBD2 (7 bases). The germline V and J ends were trimmed by 5 bases and 7 bases, with 23 bases remaining between them. The CDR3 spans 15 residues. Germline V lookup: CDR1 GTSNPN, CDR2 SVGIG (reference sequence). The CDR3 bases are TGTGCCTGGCAGACTAGCCCGGGGGCTACAGGGACCCAGTACTTC. Protein sequence: CAWQTSPGATGTQYF.

The table lists this clonotype with a few counts. The CDR3 DNA reads TGCAGTGCCAGCCCCGGGGTTAATGAGCAGTTCTTC. Encoded protein: CSASPGVNEQFF. J is TRBJ2-1 and V is TRBV20-1; TRBD2 might be the D (5 bases). The CDR3 runs to 12 residues. Trimming took 6 bases from V and 7 from J, leaving 13 bases between them. CDR1 is DFQATT, CDR2 SNEGSKA, per germline (reference sequence).

This clonotype has ten or more counts. The V call is TRBV10-3, the J call TRBJ2-1, with 9 bases fitting TRBD1. Germline V gene lookup returns CDR1 ENHRY and CDR2 SYGVKD. V was clipped by 3 bases and J by 8 bases; unmatched bases: 2. The CDR3 has 13 amino acids. The CDR3 here is CAISDWDRDEQFF. The CDR3 coding sequence is TGTGCCATCAGTGATTGGGACAGGGATGAGCAGTTCTTC.

The table lists this clonotype with a few counts. This rearrangement joins TRBV6-1 to TRBJ2-7, with a possible D match to TRBD2 (6 bases). Germline-derived CDR1 and CDR2 are MNHNS and SASEGT. CDR3 length equals 15 residues. The CDR3 here is CTQQWREGRSYEQYF. CDR3 nucleotide sequence: TGTACTCAGCAGTGGCGTGAAGGGAGGTCCTACGAGCAGTACTTC.

This clonotype was seen more than once but under ten times. The chain uses TRBV5-1 and TRBJ2-3; D may be TRBD2 (7 bases). CDR3 length equals 15 residues. Germline CDR1 SGHRS, CDR2 YFSETQ. V lost 3 bases and J lost 4, with 15 bases in between. CDR3 protein: CASSSRAGAADTQYF. DNA for the CDR3: TGCGCCAGCAGCTCGCGCGCGGGGGCGGCAGATACGCAGTATTTT.

This clonotype appeared many times. The rearrangement joins TRBV28 to TRBJ1-5; 9 bases agree with TRBD1. Germline lookup yields CDR1 MDHEN and CDR2 SYDVKM. V lost 10 bases and J lost 1; bases outside the gene matches: 8. The CDR3 length is 15 residues. CDR3 in amino acids: CATNYRGLSNQPQHF. The CDR3 bases are TGTGCCACCAATTACAGGGGGCTAAGCAATCAGCCCCAGCATTTT. The whole variable domain, filled in from reference TRBV28 and TRBJ1-5, reads DVKVTQSSRYLVKRTGEKVFLECVQDMDHENMFWYRQDPGLGLRLIYFSYDVKMKEKGDIPEGYSVSREKKERFSLILESASTNQTSMYLCATNYRGLSNQPQHFGDGTRLSIL.

The chain's CDR3 is CSAPTSGYNEQFF. The CDR3 DNA sequence: TGCAGTGCTCCGACTAGCGGGTACAATGAGCAGTTCTTC. J is TRBJ2-1 and V is TRBV20-1; 10 bases fit TRBD2. The trim removed 5 bases at V and 4 bases at J, leaving 2 bases unmatched. CDR3 length: 13 residues. Looked up from germline, CDR1 is DFQATT and CDR2 is SNEGSKA (reference sequence).

This clonotype was picked up many times. The rearrangement links TRBV2 to TRBJ2-1, with a tentative D call TRBD1 (5 bases). This CDR3 region has 12 residues. Trimming took off 6 bases at V and 3 bases at J, with 6 bases between the two ends. Germline CDR1 is SNHLY and CDR2 is FYNNEI. The CDR3 nucleotides are TGTGCCAGCAGCAGGGACTACAATGAGCAGTTCTTC. This gives the protein CASSRDYNEQFF. Based on the CDR3 plus reference TRBV2 and TRBJ2-1, the full variable domain is EPEVTQTPSHQVTQMGQEVILRCVPISNHLYFYWYRQILGQKVEFLVSFYNNEISEKSEIFDDQFSVERPDGSNFTLKIRSTKLEDSAMYFCASSRDYNEQFFGPGTRLTVL.

This sequence joins TRBV28 and TRBJ2-5; TRBD1 matches 8 bases. J gave up 1 base and V 6 bases, and 7 bases lay outside the gene matches. CDR3 length: 15 amino acids. Germline loops: CDR1 MDHEN, CDR2 SYDVKM. In DNA form, the CDR3 reads TGTGCCAGCAGCCCACGGACAGGGACCCAAGAGACCCAGTACTTC. Its translation is CASSPRTGTQETQYF.

The rearrangement links TRBV20-1 to TRBJ1-2; no clear D. The CDR3 spans 8 residues. The V end lost 7 bases, the J end lost 6 bases, and 3 bases lay between the germline ends. The germline V gene has CDR1 DFQATT and CDR2 SNEGSKA (reference sequence). DNA for the CDR3: TGCAGTGAGGATGGCTACACCTTC. It is translated as CSEDGYTF.

This sequence joins TRBV5-1 and TRBJ2-2, with D perhaps matching TRBD1 or TRBD2 (5 bases each). Germline values: CDR1 SGHRS, CDR2 YFSETQ. V was clipped by 3 bases and J by 1 base, with 10 bases between them. The CDR3 totals 15 residues. This chain's CDR3 is CASSWGPMNTGELFF. CDR3 sequence (DNA): TGCGCCAGCAGCTGGGGACCAATGAACACCGGGGAGCTGTTTTTT.

At least ten counts were recorded for this clonotype. The CDR3 coding sequence is TGTGCCAGCAGCTTAGCGTACACCGGGGAGCTGTTTTTT. This encodes CASSLAYTGELFF. V is TRBV7-8 and J is TRBJ2-2; D is undetermined. Trimming took off 0 bases at V and 3 bases at J, with 2 bases between the two ends. The V gene's germline CDR1 is SGHVS and CDR2 FQNEAQ. This CDR3 spans 13 amino acids.

This clonotype was found many times. V gene TRBV6-1 combines with J gene TRBJ1-1; D is ambiguous. Germline V CDR1 and CDR2: MNHNS, SASEGT. V was shortened by 5 bases and J by 3 bases, with 16 bases between the two germline ends. The CDR3 loop spans 15 amino acids. The CDR3 bases are TGTGCCAGCAGTAGCTTACGAGGGCGGGACACTGAAGCTTTCTTT. It codes for CASSSLRGRDTEAFF.